What follows are 3 T cell receptor beta chains derived from one specimen sequenced in a study of shared clonotypes between healthy human individuals. Generated by immunoSEQ multiplex PCR, the TCRdb table keeps only in-frame clones and is missing some. The sample holds about 490,000 clones, roughly 78% seen once. Source material: PBMCs. The receptors derive from a woman between 40 and 50 years old in good health. Some clones in this sample may be carry-over from other donors' samples.

There are a few counts of this clone. The rearrangement uses TRBV10-2 and TRBJ2-2; 9 nucleotides match TRBD1. The CDR3 totals 17 residues. After removal of 6 bases from V and 6 bases from J, the junction contained 14 bases not matched to a gene. Germline loops: CDR1 WSHSY, CDR2 SAAADI. CDR3 bases: TGCGCCAGCAGCCCCGGACAGGGGCTATGGACCTCCGGGGAGCTGTTTTTT. This encodes CASSPGQGLWTSGELFF.

V is TRBV11-1 and J is TRBJ2-1; D remains ambiguous. V dropped 2 bases and J dropped 1 base, with 3 bases sitting between them. CDR1 SGHAT and CDR2 FQDESV come from the germline V gene (reference sequence). The CDR3 is 13 amino acids. Here the CDR3 DNA reads TGTGCCAGCAGCTTATCTTCCTACAATGAGCAGTTCTTC. Translated, it gives CASSLSSYNEQFF.

This chain links TRBV9 with TRBJ2-1; D perhaps matches TRBD2 (6 bases). The V gene's germline CDR1 is SGDLS and CDR2 YYNGEE. V was trimmed by 0 bases and J by 7 bases, leaving 8 bases between them. The CDR3 is 13 amino acids. In DNA form, the CDR3 reads TGTGCCAGCAGCGTAGCGGGAGAAAATGAGCAGTTCTTC. Translation gives CASSVAGENEQFF.